What follows are 23 T cell receptor beta chains derived from one specimen sequenced in a study of blood T cells in healthy people across ages. PCR was performed a second time for roughly 7 to 11 cycles using a sample-barcoded 5' primer and a J-beta primer mix. MiXCR, applied by TCRdb to the 5' RACE reads, yields one record per CDR3 protein. The sample gives about 1.6 million distinct CDR3 sequences, approximately 32% of which show up once; around 10% is in the top ten. The source material was blood. The receptors originated from a woman aged 25-40 years in good health.

This clonotype showed up just a few times. The chain joins TRBV6-1 to TRBJ1-2; D gene ambiguous. Germline V gene lookup returns CDR1 MNHNS and CDR2 SASEGT. CDR3 length: 15 amino acids. Trimming cost V 7 bases and J 8 bases, with 23 bases left between them. Here the CDR3 reads CASTPRPVPFLGYTF. CDR3 sequence (DNA): TGTGCCAGCACTCCCCGGCCGGTCCCCTTCCTAGGCTACACCTTC.

This clonotype was seen a few times. V usage is TRBV27 and J usage is TRBJ2-1; TRBD2 agrees at 12 bases. J was trimmed by 7 bases and V by 5 bases; bases with no gene match: 6. The CDR3 contains 15 residues. Germline-derived CDR1 and CDR2 are MNHEY and SMNVEV (reference sequence). The CDR3 nucleotides read TGTGCCAGCAGTCAAGGGACTAGCGGGTTAAATGAGCAGTTCTTC. This codes for CASSQGTSGLNEQFF.

This clonotype was seen more than once but under ten times. V usage is TRBV20-1 and J usage is TRBJ1-2; D not certain. From germline, CDR1 is DFQATT and CDR2 SNEGSKA (reference sequence). This CDR3 contains 11 residues. Trimming stripped 3 bases from V and 7 bases from J, with 9 bases between. CDR3: CSARRTTGYTF. The CDR3 nucleotides read TGCAGTGCTAGGAGGACGACTGGCTACACCTTC.

In its sample, this clonotype was seen a few times. The V gene is TRBV12-3 or TRBV12-4, the J gene TRBJ1-2, with D possibly TRBD1 on 6 matching bases. V dropped 3 bases and J dropped 8 bases, with 13 bases sitting between them. The CDR3 sequence is 13 residues long. The CDR3 is CASSFAGDGGYTF. CDR3 sequence (DNA): TGTGCCAGCAGTTTTGCAGGGGATGGAGGCTACACCTTC.

This clonotype was detected a few times. The V call is TRBV27, the J call TRBJ2-3; D possibly corresponds to TRBD2 (5 bases). V dropped 6 bases and J dropped 0 bases, with 16 bases sitting between them. Looked up from germline, CDR1 is MNHEY and CDR2 is SMNVEV (reference sequence). The CDR3 runs to 16 residues. The CDR3 DNA follows: TGTGCCAGCAGAGATCGCCTAGCACAAAGCACAGATACGCAGTATTTT. Translating it yields CASRDRLAQSTDTQYF.

V is TRBV15 and J is TRBJ1-5; TRBD1 matches 8 bases. The CDR3 covers 16 residues. Per the germline V gene, CDR1 is LNHNV and CDR2 is YYDKDF (reference sequence). Trimming took 8 bases from V and 1 from J; bases not matched to a gene: 10. As DNA, the CDR3 is TGTGCCACCGTAGCAGGGGGCGGGGGCAGCAATCAGCCCCAGCATTTT. Amino acid sequence: CATVAGGGGSNQPQHF.

This clonotype was counted only a few times. CDR3 in amino acids: CASRKRDDSYEQYF. CDR3 sequence (DNA): TGTGCCAGTAGGAAGAGGGACGACTCCTACGAGCAGTACTTC. V is TRBV19 and J is TRBJ2-7, with D perhaps assigned TRBD1 or TRBD2 (5 bases each). Germline V CDR1 and CDR2: LNHDA, SQIVND (reference sequence). V was cut by 6 bases and J by 0 bases, with 12 bases left in between. This CDR3 spans 14 amino acids.

The chain is built from TRBV29-1 and TRBJ1-5, with D perhaps matching TRBD1 (5 bases). CDR1 and CDR2 (germline): SQVTM, ANQGSEA. V was shortened by 6 bases and J by 4 bases, with 13 bases between the two germline ends. This CDR3 contains 13 residues. CDR3 in amino acids: CSVRLGGNQPQHF. The CDR3 coding sequence is TGCAGCGTGAGGTTGGGGGGAAATCAGCCCCAGCATTTT. The full variable domain, its missing parts supplied by reference TRBV29-1 and TRBJ1-5, is SAVISQKPSRDICQRGTSLTIQCQVDSQVTMMFWYRQQPGQSLTLIATANQGSEATYESGFVIDKFPISRPNLTFSTLTVSNMSPEDSSIYLCSVRLGGNQPQHFGDGTRLSIL.

This clonotype came up a few times. The V gene is TRBV7-2, the J gene TRBJ1-3; 8 bases are shared with TRBD1. CDR3 length: 15 amino acids. V trimming: 4 bases; J trimming: 2 bases; junction bases outside the gene matches: 4. Germline V gene sequence: CDR1 SGHTA, CDR2 FQGNSA. CDR3 loop: CASSSQTGAGNTIYF. In nucleotides, the CDR3 is TGTGCCAGCAGCTCTCAGACAGGGGCTGGAAACACCATATATTTT.

The chain combines TRBV10-3 with TRBJ2-1; no clear D gene. The CDR3 covers 15 residues. V shed 2 bases and J shed 4 bases, with 12 bases lying between them. Germline V gene lookup returns CDR1 ENHRY and CDR2 SYGVKD. CDR3 DNA: TGTGCCATCAGTGAGCCCAGCATCGCATACAATGAGCAGTTCTTC. This translates into CAISEPSIAYNEQFF.

This sequence joins TRBV30 and TRBJ1-5; D remains ambiguous. This CDR3 is 16 amino acids long. From germline, CDR1 is GTSNPN and CDR2 SVGIG (reference sequence). The V end was cut by 1 base, the J end by 5 bases, with 18 bases between. CDR3 loop: CAWSGGATMGYQPQHF. CDR3 DNA sequence: TGTGCCTGGAGTGGAGGAGCCACGATGGGGTATCAGCCCCAGCATTTT. The full variable domain, completed using reference TRBV30 and TRBJ1-5, is SQTIHQWPATLVQPVGSPLSLECTVEGTSNPNLYWYRQAAGRGLQLLFYSVGIGQISSEVPQNLSASRPQDRQFILSSKKLLLSDSGFYLCAWSGGATMGYQPQHFGDGTRLSIL.

V gene TRBV7-6 combines with J gene TRBJ2-1, with 12 bases matching TRBD2. CDR1 is SGHVS and CDR2 is FNYEAQ in the germline V gene. This CDR3 comprises 18 residues. The trim removed 5 bases at V and 2 bases at J, leaving 10 bases unmatched. The CDR3: CASSVLLGLAGAYNEQFF. The CDR3 region has the DNA TGTGCCAGCAGCGTCTTGCTGGGACTAGCGGGCGCCTACAATGAGCAGTTCTTC.

The rearrangement links TRBV29-1 to TRBJ2-7, with D maybe TRBD2 (5 bases). The germline V gene has CDR1 SQVTM and CDR2 ANQGSEA. The CDR3 runs to 14 residues. V dropped 5 bases and J dropped 0 bases, with 14 bases sitting between them. The CDR3 DNA is TGCAGCGTTTACGACGCAACTAGCTCCTACGAGCAGTACTTC. It specifies CSVYDATSSYEQYF.

Only a few counts were recorded for this clonotype. The rearrangement uses TRBV7-8 and TRBJ2-1; no reliable D call. CDR1 SGHVS and CDR2 FQNEAQ come from the germline V gene. Trimming took off 4 bases at V and 2 bases at J, with 18 bases between the two ends. This CDR3 has 17 residues. The CDR3 DNA is TGTGCCAGCAGCTCGCGTTGGCGGTCACAAACCTACAATGAGCAGTTCTTC. Protein: CASSSRWRSQTYNEQFF.

The rearrangement links TRBV2 to TRBJ1-2; D not certain. CDR3 length equals 14 residues. Germline V lookup: CDR1 SNHLY, CDR2 FYNNEI. V lost 2 bases, J lost 5 bases, and 12 bases lay in between. CDR3 protein: CASSEQASAYGYTF. CDR3 DNA sequence: TGTGCCAGCAGTGAACAGGCATCGGCTTATGGCTACACCTTC. The whole variable domain, remainder taken from reference TRBV2 and TRBJ1-2, is EPEVTQTPSHQVTQMGQEVILRCVPISNHLYFYWYRQILGQKVEFLVSFYNNEISEKSEIFDDQFSVERPDGSNFTLKIRSTKLEDSAMYFCASSEQASAYGYTFGSGTRLTVV.

The V gene is TRBV29-1, the J gene TRBJ2-2; the D gene is possibly TRBD1 (6 bases). Germline V CDR1 and CDR2: SQVTM, ANQGSEA. Trimming shortened V by 2 bases and J by 0 bases, and 10 bases separated the two germline ends. The CDR3 is 15 residues long. CDR3 region: CSVERAGANTGELFF. CDR3 coding DNA: TGCAGCGTTGAAAGGGCAGGGGCGAACACCGGGGAGCTGTTTTTT.

The rearrangement joins TRBV21-1 to TRBJ1-5; the D call in the table, TRBD1, was not verified against the DNA. TRBV21-1 is assigned pseudogene status. The CDR3 is 16 amino acids. In DNA form, the CDR3 reads TGTGCCAGCAGCAAAGAGCCGGGACAGATCAATCAGCCCCAGCATTTT. This translates into CASSKEPGQINQPQHF.

As regards this clonotype: One junction end does not reproduce the germline sequence, and a read error may be involved. The chain recombines TRBV20-1 with TRBJ2-7; unclear D gene. In germline, CDR1 is DFQATT, CDR2 SNEGSKA (reference sequence). The CDR3 covers 13 residues. CDR3 protein: CSATTDGPYGQYF. DNA for the CDR3: TGCAGTGCTACCACGGACGGTCCCTACGGGCAGTACTTC.

The genes are TRBV20-1 and TRBJ2-7; 8 bases line up with TRBD1. CDR3 length: 14 amino acids. Germline CDR1 and CDR2: DFQATT and SNEGSKA (reference sequence). V lost 5 bases, J lost 6 bases, and 12 bases stayed unmatched. This CDR3 is CSAPMITGGTEQYF. The CDR3 DNA is TGCAGTGCTCCAATGATCACAGGGGGTACCGAGCAGTACTTC.

The J gene is TRBJ2-7, the V gene TRBV20-1, with D possibly TRBD2 on 6 matching bases. The V gene's germline CDR1 is DFQATT and CDR2 SNEGSKA (reference sequence). The CDR3 covers 14 residues. V gave up 2 bases and J gave up 4 bases, with 15 bases separating them. DNA for the CDR3: TGCAGTGCTAGACGCGGCAGGGCGGGGTACGAGCAGTACTTC. Its translation: CSARRGRAGYEQYF.

The table lists this clonotype with a few counts. This chain links TRBV6-5 with TRBJ2-1; TRBD1 agrees at 7 bases. There are 15 residues in the CDR3. Germline values: CDR1 MNHEY, CDR2 SVGAGI. V trimming: 3 bases; J trimming: 4 bases; junction bases outside the gene matches: 6. The CDR3 DNA is TGTGCCAGCAGTTATGGCAGGGGGTCTTACAATGAGCAGTTCTTC. This encodes CASSYGRGSYNEQFF.

CDR3 coding DNA: TGCGCCAGCAGCCAAGCTCCGAAGGGGGCGGGCGAGCAGTACTTC. Protein sequence: CASSQAPKGAGEQYF. The chain carries TRBV4-1 and TRBJ2-7; TRBD1 agrees at 7 bases. CDR1 is MGHRA and CDR2 is YSYEKL in the germline V gene. This CDR3 has 15 residues. With V trimmed by 1 base and J by 6 bases, 9 bases remained unmatched.

This clonotype was observed a handful of times. The chain combines TRBV27 with TRBJ2-7, with 7 bases identical to TRBD2. The germline CDR1 and CDR2 sequences are MNHEY and SMNVEV (reference sequence). V dropped 5 bases and J dropped 5; count of bases not matched to a gene: 6. The CDR3 contains 13 residues. The CDR3 bases are TGTGCCAGCAGTCCGGGGAGGGAGCACGAGCAGTACTTC. This gives the protein CASSPGREHEQYF.